The rows below give T cell receptor beta chains drawn from one sample of a study of control samples from healthy donors and cancer patients. Sequencing used immunoSEQ multiplex PCR; TCRdb keeps in-frame clones, though not all of them. The sample contains approximately 70,000 clones, more than 75% of which appear only once. Sequenced material: PBMCs. All receptors derive from a woman in her 50s with head and neck cancer. Both conserved end residues are part of each CDR3. The D gene is left open where the match is weak. Not all rows give a size; the values are once, few, many and, for expanded clones, a class.

TRBJ2-7,TRBD1,TRBV27,few,TGTGCCAGCAGTCCACAAAGAGGGACAGGGGGCTACGAGCAGTACTTC,CASSPQRGTGGYEQYF
TRBJ2-3,TRBD2,TRBV9,.,TGTGCCAGCAGCGTGAGTACTAGCGGGGACACAGATACGCAGTATTTT,CASSVSTSGDTDTQYF
TRBJ2-2,TRBD1,TRBV6-1,.,TGTGCCAGCAGTGAAGAGGGACAGGGTTATACCGGGGAGCTGTTTTTT,CASSEEGQGYTGELFF
TRBJ1-5,.,TRBV28,.,TGTGCCAGCAGTTTATCCGGACAGTTAAATCAGCCCCAGCATTTT,CASSLSGQLNQPQHF
TRBJ1-6,.,TRBV18,.,TGTGCCAGCTCCCTGAAGCCCCCGGACAGCTCCTATAATTCACCCCTCCACTTT,CASSLKPPDSSYNSPLHF
TRBJ2-3,TRBD2,TRBV6-1,.,TGTGCCAGCAGTGAACCCCGGCGAGCGGGGCCAGGCACAGATACGCAGTATTTT,CASSEPRRAGPGTDTQYF
TRBJ1-6,TRBD1,TRBV2,.,TGTGCCAGCAGTGAAAGGGACAGGAAATCACCCCTCCACTTT,CASSERDRKSPLHF
TRBJ2-1,TRBD1,TRBV7-2,once,TGTGCCAGCAGCTTAGATGGTTTCCGGCGGGACAGGGGTTACAATGAGCAGTTCTTC,CASSLDGFRRDRGYNEQFF
TRBJ2-5,.,TRBV7-9,.,TGTGCCAGCAGCGGTCTAGGGGAGACCCAGTACTTC,CASSGLGETQYF
TRBJ2-7,TRBD1,TRBV15,.,TGTGCCACCAGCGCTAGAGCGACAGGGAGCTCCTACGAGCAGTACTTC,CATSARATGSSYEQYF
TRBJ1-1,TRBD1,TRBV30,.,TGTGCCTGGGCCGGACAGGGATTTTTGGCTGAAGCTTTCTTT,CAWAGQGFLAEAFF
TRBJ2-7,.,TRBV10-2,.,TGCGCCAGCAGTGCCCCGCGGGTCCCCTACGAGCAGTACTTC,CASSAPRVPYEQYF
TRBJ2-2,.,TRBV29-1,.,TGCAGCACCTGGGACGGAAACACCGGGGAGCTGTTTTTT,CSTWDGNTGELFF
TRBJ2-1,TRBD1,TRBV27,once,TGTGCCAGCTGTGTACGGGACAGGGTCTACAATGAGCAGTTCTTC,CASCVRDRVYNEQFF
TRBJ2-2,.,TRBV6-2/TRBV6-3,.,TGTGCCAGCAGTCCCGCTTGGGGCCAGGGCACCGGGGAGCTGTTTTTT,CASSPAWGQGTGELFF
TRBJ2-5,.,TRBV4-1,few,TGCGCCAGCAGCCAACAGGGTGAAGAGACCCAGTACTTC,CASSQQGEETQYF
TRBJ2-1,.,TRBV7-3,.,TGTGCCAGCAGCTCAGGCCCGCGACAAGAGCAGTTCTTC,CASSSGPRQEQFF
TRBJ2-5,.,TRBV3-1/TRBV3-2,.,TGTGCCAGCAGCCAAGATATAAATCAAGAGACCCAGTACTTC,CASSQDINQETQYF
TRBJ1-3,.,TRBV7-2,.,TGTGCCAGCAGCTTAGGTATTCTCTCGGGAAACACCATATATTTT,CASSLGILSGNTIYF
TRBJ2-1,.,TRBV7-8,.,TGTGCCAGCAGCTTCCTTATAGGGGGCAATGAGCAGTTCTTC,CASSFLIGGNEQFF
TRBJ1-2,TRBD1,TRBV12-3/TRBV12-4,.,TGTGCCAGCAGCAGGGACAGGATTTATGGCTACACCTTC,CASSRDRIYGYTF
TRBJ1-3,TRBD1,TRBV5-1,.,TGCGCCAGCAGCGAATCCTCAGGGGGGCCAGGAAACACCATATATTTT,CASSESSGGPGNTIYF
TRBJ2-5,TRBD2,TRBV14,.,TGTGCCAGCAGCCCCGGACTAGCGGCTTGGGTTGGAGAGACCCAGTACTTC,CASSPGLAAWVGETQYF
TRBJ1-2,TRBD1,TRBV5-4,once,TGTGCCAGCAGCTTTATAGGGGGCGACTATGGCTACACCTTC,CASSFIGGDYGYTF
TRBJ1-2,.,TRBV30,.,TGTGCCTGGAGTATCCTCGGGGGCTACACCTTC,CAWSILGGYTF
TRBJ2-3,.,TRBV7-3,.,TGTGCCAGCAGCCTAGGGGACCCTGGTGGCACAGATACGCAGTATTTT,CASSLGDPGGTDTQYF
TRBJ2-4,TRBD2,TRBV2,once,TGTGCCAGCAGTGAAACTAGCGGGGGGCGCCTGGCCAAAAACATTCAGTACTTC,CASSETSGGRLAKNIQYF
TRBJ1-1,TRBD1,TRBV4-2,.,TGTGCCAGCAGCCAAGAGGGGAGGACAGGGCCTGAAGCTTTCTTT,CASSQEGRTGPEAFF
TRBJ2-1,.,TRBV11-3,.,TGTGCCAGCAGCTTAGTTGCTGGGGCGGCTGAGCAGTTCTTC,CASSLVAGAAEQFF
TRBJ2-2,TRBD2,TRBV5-4,.,TGTGCCAGCAGCACCTCGACTAGCGGAGACACCGGGGAGCTGTTTTTT,CASSTSTSGDTGELFF
TRBJ2-7,.,TRBV30,few,TGTGCCTGCCTCTCCTCAGGAGGTAACGAGCAGTACTTC,CACLSSGGNEQYF
TRBJ2-5,TRBD1,TRBV28,.,TGTGCCAGCACGACAGGGGGAGAGACCCAGTACTTC,CASTTGGETQYF
TRBJ1-2,TRBD1,TRBV28,.,TGTGCCAGCAGTTTACAGGGGGTCGGTGGCTACACCTTC,CASSLQGVGGYTF
TRBJ1-6,.,TRBV19,.,TGTGCCAGTAGTCCGACGCCCAGGGGCGGCGGTTCGGATTCACCCCTCCACTTT,CASSPTPRGGGSDSPLHF
TRBJ1-6,TRBD1,TRBV5-4,.,TGTGCCAGCAGCTCACTGGGACAGGGGGATTCACCCCTCCACTTT,CASSSLGQGDSPLHF
TRBJ2-5,.,TRBV6-5,.,TGTGCCAGCACAGGGGGAGGAGGGGCCCAAGAGACCCAGTACTTC,CASTGGGGAQETQYF
TRBJ2-7,.,TRBV5-6,.,TGTGCCAGCAGCGGCCGGGACCGCTACGAGCAGTACTTC,CASSGRDRYEQYF
TRBJ2-6,.,TRBV28,.,TGTGCCAGCGGAGGGGGCGCTCCTTCCGGGGCCAACGTCCTGACTTTC,CASGGGAPSGANVLTF
TRBJ2-7,.,TRBV7-6,.,TGTGCCAGCAGCTTAGGTCCAGGTCGGGACTACGAGCAGTACTTC,CASSLGPGRDYEQYF
TRBJ1-1,.,TRBV21-1,.,TGTGCCAGCAGCCCCCGGCCTCTAAACACTGAAGCTTTCTTT,CASSPRPLNTEAFF
TRBJ2-5,.,TRBV18,.,TGTGCCAGCTCACCCGCACAAGAGACCCAGTACTTC,CASSPAQETQYF
TRBJ2-5,TRBD2,TRBV9,.,TGTGCCAGCAGCGTACAACGGGGGGGCCTTCGAGAGACCCAGTACTTC,CASSVQRGGLRETQYF
TRBJ2-7,.,TRBV6-1,.,TGTGCCAGCAGTGAAGGTCCAATCTACGAGCAGTACTTC,CASSEGPIYEQYF
TRBJ1-3,.,TRBV11-2,.,TGTGCCAGCAGCTTAGAACGGGGGACAAACTCTGGAAACACCATATATTTT,CASSLERGTNSGNTIYF
TRBJ2-1,.,TRBV7-2,once,TGTGCCAGCAGCCTCATATGGGGGCCTAGGAATGAGCAGTTCTTC,CASSLIWGPRNEQFF
TRBJ2-1,.,TRBV6-5,.,TGTGCCAGCAGTTACTCGTCCCCGGGAGAGCAGTTCTTC,CASSYSSPGEQFF
TRBJ2-7,TRBD2,TRBV6-1,.,TGTGCCAGCAGTGACCGCGGGGGGGCTAGTGAGCAGTACTTC,CASSDRGGASEQYF
TRBJ1-1,TRBD1,TRBV27,.,TGTGCCAGCTTCCGGGACAGAGTTGGTGAAGCTTTCTTT,CASFRDRVGEAFF